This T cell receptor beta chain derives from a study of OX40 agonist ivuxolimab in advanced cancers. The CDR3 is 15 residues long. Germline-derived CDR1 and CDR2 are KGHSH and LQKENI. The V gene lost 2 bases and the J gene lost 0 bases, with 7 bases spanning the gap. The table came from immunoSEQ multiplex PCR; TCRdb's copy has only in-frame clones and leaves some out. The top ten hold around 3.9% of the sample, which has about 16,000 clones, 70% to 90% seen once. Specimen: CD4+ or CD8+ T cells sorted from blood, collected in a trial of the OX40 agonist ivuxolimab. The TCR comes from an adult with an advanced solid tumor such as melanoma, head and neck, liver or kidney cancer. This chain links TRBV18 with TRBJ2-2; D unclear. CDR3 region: CASSPGSTNTGELFF. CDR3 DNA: TGTGCCAGCTCACCAGGCAGTACGAACACCGGGGAGCTGTTTTTT.